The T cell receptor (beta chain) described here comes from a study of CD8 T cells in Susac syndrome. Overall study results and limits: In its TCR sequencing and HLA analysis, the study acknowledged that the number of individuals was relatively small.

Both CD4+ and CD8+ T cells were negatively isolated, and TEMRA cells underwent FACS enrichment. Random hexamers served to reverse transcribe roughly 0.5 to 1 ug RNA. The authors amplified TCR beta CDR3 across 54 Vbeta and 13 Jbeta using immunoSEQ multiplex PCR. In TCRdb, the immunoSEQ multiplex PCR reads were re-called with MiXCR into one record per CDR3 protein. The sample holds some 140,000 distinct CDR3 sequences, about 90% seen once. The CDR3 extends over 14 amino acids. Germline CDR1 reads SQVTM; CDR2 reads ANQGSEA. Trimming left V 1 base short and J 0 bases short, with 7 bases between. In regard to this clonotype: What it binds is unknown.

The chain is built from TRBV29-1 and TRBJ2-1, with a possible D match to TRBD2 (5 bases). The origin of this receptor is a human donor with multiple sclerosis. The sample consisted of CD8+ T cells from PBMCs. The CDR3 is CSVEGRDSYNEQFF. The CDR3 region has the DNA TGCAGCGTTGAAGGTCGGGACTCCTACAATGAGCAGTTCTTC.